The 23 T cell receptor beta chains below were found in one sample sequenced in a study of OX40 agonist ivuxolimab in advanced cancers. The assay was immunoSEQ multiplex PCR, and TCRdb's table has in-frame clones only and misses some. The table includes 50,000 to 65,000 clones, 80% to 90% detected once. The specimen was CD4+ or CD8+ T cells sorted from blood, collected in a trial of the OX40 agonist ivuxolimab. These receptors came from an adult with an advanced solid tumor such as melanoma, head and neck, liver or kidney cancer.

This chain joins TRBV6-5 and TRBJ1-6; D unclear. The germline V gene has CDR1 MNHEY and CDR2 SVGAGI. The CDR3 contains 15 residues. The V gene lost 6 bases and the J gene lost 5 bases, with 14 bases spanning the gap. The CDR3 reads CASSTLQHDNSPLHF. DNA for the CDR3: TGTGCCAGCAGCACCTTACAGCATGATAATTCACCCCTCCACTTT.

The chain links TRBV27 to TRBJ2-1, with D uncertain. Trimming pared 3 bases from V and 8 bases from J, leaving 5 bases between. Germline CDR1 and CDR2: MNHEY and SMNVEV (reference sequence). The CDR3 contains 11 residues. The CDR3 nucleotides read TGTGCCAGCAGTTTTGACGATGAGCAGTTCTTC. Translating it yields CASSFDDEQFF.

The CDR3 loop reads CASSLEQASVEQYF. In DNA, the CDR3 is TGCGCCAGCAGCTTGGAGCAGGCCTCTGTCGAGCAGTACTTC. The chain uses TRBV5-1 and TRBJ2-7; D unclear. Looked up from germline, CDR1 is SGHRS and CDR2 is YFSETQ. Trimming cost V 0 bases and J 6 bases, with 13 bases left between them. The length of the CDR3 is 14 residues. Variable domain in full (rest from reference TRBV5-1 and TRBJ2-7): KAGVTQTPRYLIKTRGQQVTLSCSPISGHRSVSWYQQTPGQGLQFLFEYFSETQRNKGNFPGRFSGRQFSNSRSEMNVSTLELGDSALYLCASSLEQASVEQYFGPGTRLTVT.

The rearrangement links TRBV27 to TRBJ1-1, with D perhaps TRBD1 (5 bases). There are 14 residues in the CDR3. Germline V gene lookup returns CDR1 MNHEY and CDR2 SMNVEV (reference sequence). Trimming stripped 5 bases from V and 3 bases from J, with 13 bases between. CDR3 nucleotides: TGTGCCAGCAGTGACGGGGGTGTCGACACTGAAGCTTTCTTT. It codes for CASSDGGVDTEAFF.

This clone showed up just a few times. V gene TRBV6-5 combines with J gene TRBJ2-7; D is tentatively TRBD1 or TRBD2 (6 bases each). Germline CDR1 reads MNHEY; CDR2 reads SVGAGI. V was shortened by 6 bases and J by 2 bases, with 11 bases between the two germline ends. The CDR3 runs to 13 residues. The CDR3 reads CASSPRGAYEQYF. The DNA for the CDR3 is TGTGCCAGCAGCCCGAGGGGGGCCTACGAGCAGTACTTC.

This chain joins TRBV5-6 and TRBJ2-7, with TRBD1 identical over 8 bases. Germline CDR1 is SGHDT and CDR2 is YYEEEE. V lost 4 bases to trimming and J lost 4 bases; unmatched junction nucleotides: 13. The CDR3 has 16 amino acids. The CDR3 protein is CASSRTLGQGSYEQYF. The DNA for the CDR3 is TGTGCCAGCAGCCGAACGCTAGGACAGGGTTCATACGAGCAGTACTTC.

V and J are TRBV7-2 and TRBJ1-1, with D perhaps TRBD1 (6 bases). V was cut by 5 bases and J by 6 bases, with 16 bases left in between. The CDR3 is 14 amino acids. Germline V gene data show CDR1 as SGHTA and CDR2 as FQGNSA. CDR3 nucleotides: TGTGCCAGCAGCCTGGTCAGGGGAGGAGCTGAAGCTTTCTTT. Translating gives CASSLVRGGAEAFF.

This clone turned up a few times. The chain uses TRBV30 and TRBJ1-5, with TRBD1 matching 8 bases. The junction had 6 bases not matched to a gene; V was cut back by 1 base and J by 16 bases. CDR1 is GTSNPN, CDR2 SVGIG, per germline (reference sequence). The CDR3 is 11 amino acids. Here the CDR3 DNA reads TGTGCCTGGAGTGGGGACAGGAGGATACATTTT. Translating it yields CAWSGDRRIHF.

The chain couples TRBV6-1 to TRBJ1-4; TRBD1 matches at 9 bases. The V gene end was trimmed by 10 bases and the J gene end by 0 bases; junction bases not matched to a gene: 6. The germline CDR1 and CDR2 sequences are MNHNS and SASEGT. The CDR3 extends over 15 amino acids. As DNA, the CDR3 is TGTGCCACCGGGACAGGGTTCACAACTAATGAAAAACTGTTTTTT. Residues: CATGTGFTTNEKLFF.

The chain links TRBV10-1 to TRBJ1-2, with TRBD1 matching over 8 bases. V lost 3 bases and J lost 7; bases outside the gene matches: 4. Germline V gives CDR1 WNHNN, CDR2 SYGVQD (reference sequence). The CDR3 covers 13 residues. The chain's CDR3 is CASSDGQGGGYTF. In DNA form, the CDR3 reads TGCGCCAGCAGTGACGGACAGGGAGGTGGCTACACCTTC.

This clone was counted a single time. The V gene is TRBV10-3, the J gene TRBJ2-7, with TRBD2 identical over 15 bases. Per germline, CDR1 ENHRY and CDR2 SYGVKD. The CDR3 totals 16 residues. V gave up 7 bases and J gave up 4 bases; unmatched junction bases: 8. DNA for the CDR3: TGTGCCATCAATTCCGGGACTAGCGGGGGGAGGTACGAGCAGTACTTC. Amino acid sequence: CAINSGTSGGRYEQYF.

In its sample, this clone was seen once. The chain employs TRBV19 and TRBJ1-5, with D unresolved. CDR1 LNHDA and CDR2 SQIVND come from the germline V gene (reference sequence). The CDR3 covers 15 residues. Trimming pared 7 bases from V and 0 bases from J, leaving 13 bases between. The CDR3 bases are TGTGCCAGTATGGAGGTGTCATATAGCAATCAGCCCCAGCATTTT. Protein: CASMEVSYSNQPQHF.

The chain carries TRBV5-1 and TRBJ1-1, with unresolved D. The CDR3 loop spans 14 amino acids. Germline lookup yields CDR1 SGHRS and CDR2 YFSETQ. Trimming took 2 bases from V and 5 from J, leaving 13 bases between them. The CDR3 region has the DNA TGCGCCAGCAGCTTAAGGGTCTTGGGGACTGAAGCTTTCTTT. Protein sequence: CASSLRVLGTEAFF.

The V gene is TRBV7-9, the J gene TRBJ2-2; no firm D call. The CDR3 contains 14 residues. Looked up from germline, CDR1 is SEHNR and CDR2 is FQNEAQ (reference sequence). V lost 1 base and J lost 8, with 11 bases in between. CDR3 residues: CASSLVPGAGELFF. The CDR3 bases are TGTGCCAGCAGCTTAGTTCCAGGTGCTGGGGAGCTGTTTTTT.

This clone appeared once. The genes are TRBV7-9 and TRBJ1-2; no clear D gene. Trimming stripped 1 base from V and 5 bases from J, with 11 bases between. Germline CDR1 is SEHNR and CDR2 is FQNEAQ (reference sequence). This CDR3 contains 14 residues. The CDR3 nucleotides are TGTGCCAGCAGCTTAGGGCGGCCTACTTATGGCTACACCTTC. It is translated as CASSLGRPTYGYTF.

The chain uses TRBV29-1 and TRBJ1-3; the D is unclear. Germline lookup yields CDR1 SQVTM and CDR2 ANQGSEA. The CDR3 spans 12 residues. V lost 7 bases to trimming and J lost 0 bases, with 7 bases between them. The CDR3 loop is CSGGSSGNTIYF. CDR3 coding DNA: TGCAGCGGCGGATCCTCTGGAAACACCATATATTTT.

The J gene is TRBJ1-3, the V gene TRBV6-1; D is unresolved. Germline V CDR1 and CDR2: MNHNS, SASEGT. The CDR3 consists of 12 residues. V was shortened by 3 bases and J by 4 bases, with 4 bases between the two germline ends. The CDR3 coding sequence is TGTGCCAGCAGTGACGGCGGAAACACCATATATTTT. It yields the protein CASSDGGNTIYF.

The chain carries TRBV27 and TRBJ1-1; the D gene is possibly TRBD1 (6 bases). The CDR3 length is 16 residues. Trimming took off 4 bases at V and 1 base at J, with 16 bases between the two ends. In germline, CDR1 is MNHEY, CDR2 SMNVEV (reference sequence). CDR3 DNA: TGTGCCAGCAGTTCCCCTAGGGGGTTCAGGAACACTGAAGCTTTCTTT. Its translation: CASSSPRGFRNTEAFF.

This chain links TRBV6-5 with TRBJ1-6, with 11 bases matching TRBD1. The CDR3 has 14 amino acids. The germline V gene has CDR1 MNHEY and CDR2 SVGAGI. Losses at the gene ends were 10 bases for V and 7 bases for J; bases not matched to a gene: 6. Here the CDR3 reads CATSGTGGNSPLHF. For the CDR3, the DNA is TGTGCCACCTCCGGGACAGGGGGGAATTCACCCCTCCACTTT.

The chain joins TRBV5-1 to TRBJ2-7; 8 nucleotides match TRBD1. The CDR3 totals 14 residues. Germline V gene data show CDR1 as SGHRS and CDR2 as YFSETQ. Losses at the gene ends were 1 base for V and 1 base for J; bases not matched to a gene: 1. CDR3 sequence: CASSLRTGSYEQYF. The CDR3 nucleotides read TGCGCCAGCAGCTTGAGGACAGGGTCCTACGAGCAGTACTTC.

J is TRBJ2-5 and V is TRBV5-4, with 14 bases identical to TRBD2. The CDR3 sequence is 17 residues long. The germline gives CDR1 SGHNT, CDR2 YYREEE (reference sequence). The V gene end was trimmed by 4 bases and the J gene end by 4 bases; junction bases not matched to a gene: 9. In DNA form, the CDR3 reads TGTGCCAGCAGCCTAAGACTAGCGGGGGGGGTAGGAGAGACCCAGTACTTC. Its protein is CASSLRLAGGVGETQYF.

CDR3 nucleotide sequence: TGTGCCAGCAGCAAACGCCTCAAGGGACAGGGAGGCCCCCAGTGCCAAGAGACCCAGTACTTC. Protein: CASSKRLKGQGGPQCQETQYF. V is TRBV21-1 and J is TRBJ2-5; the table gives TRBD1 as D, unverified against the DNA. TRBV21-1 corresponds to a pseudogene. The CDR3 totals 21 residues.

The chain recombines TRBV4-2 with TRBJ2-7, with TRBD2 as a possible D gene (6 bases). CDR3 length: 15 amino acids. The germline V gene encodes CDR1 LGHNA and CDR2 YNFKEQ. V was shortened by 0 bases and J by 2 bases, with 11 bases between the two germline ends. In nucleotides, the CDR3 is TGTGCCAGCAGCCAAGATTTTAGCGGCACCTACGAGCAGTACTTC. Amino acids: CASSQDFSGTYEQYF.